Listed below are T cell receptor beta chains from one sample, sequenced in a study of cytomegalovirus exposure and HLA in healthy donors. Using immunoSEQ multiplex PCR, the repertoire was profiled, and TCRdb retains in-frame clones only, with some absent. The sample has some 200,000 clones, around nine tenths seen once. Material for sequencing was PBMCs. The origin of the receptors is a woman aged 18 to 35 in good health and CMV-seronegative. The CDR3 runs from the conserved cysteine through the conserved F or W. Fields, in order: V gene, J gene, CDR3 protein.

TRBV9	TRBJ2-3	CASSLVSMTDTQYF
TRBV7-9	TRBJ2-5	CASSNRGLDQETQYF
TRBV10-3	TRBJ1-1	CAISEFGGTEAFF
TRBV11-3	TRBJ2-1	CASSLGFELSYNEQFF
TRBV10-2	TRBJ2-7	CASSDWGRSGYEQYF
TRBV27	TRBJ2-2	CASSYQMTGELFF
TRBV7-6	TRBJ2-3	CASSRSPTTSGSSDTQYF
TRBV9	TRBJ2-2	CASSVESTTGELFF
TRBV5-1	TRBJ1-4	CASSWNAGTTNEKLFF
TRBV4-2	TRBJ1-5	CASSQAPGVGSNQPQHF
TRBV5-4	TRBJ1-1	CASSSVNTEAFF
TRBV11-2	TRBJ1-5	CASSPDRGNQPQHF
TRBV6-5	TRBJ2-5	CASSNSRLETQYF
TRBV28	TRBJ1-2	CASSSGQYYGYTF
TRBV25-1	TRBJ2-5	CASSDGTGLGETQYF
TRBV2	TRBJ1-3	CASRGLTGNTIYF
TRBV10-1	TRBJ2-7	CASSESGQSSYEQYF
TRBV10-3	TRBJ2-3	CAISLVAGEGDTQYF
TRBV27	TRBJ1-2	CASSYRDRSSHTF
TRBV10-3	TRBJ2-7	CAIRPGQGAYEQYF
TRBV7-9	TRBJ2-7	CASSRHGSNSYEQYF
TRBV5-1	TRBJ1-1	CASSSPPGVNTEAFF
TRBV30	TRBJ1-1	CAWRSDSLNTEAFF
TRBV7-2	TRBJ2-1	CASSFRTSGGNEQFF
TRBV5-1	TRBJ2-7	CASSRRDYKHYEQYF
TRBV9	TRBJ1-2	CASSRTDSYGYTF
TRBV27	TRBJ1-5	CASSQKPGQGVQPQHF
TRBV27	TRBJ2-7	CASSLWSSNNRAYEQYF
TRBV5-4	TRBJ1-4	CASSFGGGREKLFF
TRBV4-1	TRBJ2-3	CASSQDHPGAGDTQYF
TRBV11-2	TRBJ2-7	CASSSMGGTGGYEQYF
TRBV18	TRBJ1-1	CASSLQNIRNTEAFF
TRBV30	TRBJ2-1	CAWSVRQSEQFF
TRBV9	TRBJ2-1	CARRLAGVGNEQFF
TRBV15	TRBJ2-1	CATSTRGAGGPHNEQFF
TRBV29-1	TRBJ2-1	CSVERVAGFYNEQFF
TRBV18	TRBJ1-1	CASSQPTGAGTEAFF
TRBV5-1	TRBJ1-4	CASSSQGANEKLFF
TRBV6-5	TRBJ2-7	CASSYQSVGQGYEQYF
TRBV28	TRBJ1-2	CASSLPGSGAGYTF
TRBV11-2	TRBJ2-1	CASSPGRTNEQFF
TRBV7-7	TRBJ2-3	CASSEGLADTDTQYF